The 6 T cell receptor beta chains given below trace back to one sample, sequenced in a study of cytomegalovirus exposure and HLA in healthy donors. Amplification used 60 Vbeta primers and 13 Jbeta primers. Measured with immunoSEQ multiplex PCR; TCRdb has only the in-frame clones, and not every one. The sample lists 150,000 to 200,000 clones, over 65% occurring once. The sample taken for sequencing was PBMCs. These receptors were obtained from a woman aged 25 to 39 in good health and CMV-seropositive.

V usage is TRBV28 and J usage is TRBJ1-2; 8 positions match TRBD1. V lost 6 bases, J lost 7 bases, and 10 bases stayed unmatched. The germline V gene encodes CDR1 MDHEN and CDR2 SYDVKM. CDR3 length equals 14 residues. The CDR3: CASRVTRTGSGYTF. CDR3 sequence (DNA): TGTGCCAGCAGGGTAACGCGGACAGGGAGTGGCTACACCTTC.

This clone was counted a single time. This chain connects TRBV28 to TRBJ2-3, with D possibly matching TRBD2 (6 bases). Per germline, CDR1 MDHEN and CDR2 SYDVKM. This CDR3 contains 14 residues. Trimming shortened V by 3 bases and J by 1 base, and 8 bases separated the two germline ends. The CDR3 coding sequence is TGTGCCAGCAGTTTCCCTAGCGGCACAGATACGCAGTATTTT. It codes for CASSFPSGTDTQYF.

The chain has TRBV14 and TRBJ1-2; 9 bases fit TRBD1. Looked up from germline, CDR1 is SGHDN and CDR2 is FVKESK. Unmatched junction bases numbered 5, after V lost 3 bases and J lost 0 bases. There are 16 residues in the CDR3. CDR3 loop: CASSQGQGLSNYGYTF. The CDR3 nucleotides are TGTGCCAGCAGCCAGGGACAGGGCCTTTCTAACTATGGCTACACCTTC.

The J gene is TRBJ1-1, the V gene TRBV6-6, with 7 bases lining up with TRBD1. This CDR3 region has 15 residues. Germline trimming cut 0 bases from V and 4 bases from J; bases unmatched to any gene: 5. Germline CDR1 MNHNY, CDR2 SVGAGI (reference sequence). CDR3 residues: CASSYSQGSTTEAFF. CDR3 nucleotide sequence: TGTGCCAGCAGTTACTCACAGGGGTCAACCACTGAAGCTTTCTTT.

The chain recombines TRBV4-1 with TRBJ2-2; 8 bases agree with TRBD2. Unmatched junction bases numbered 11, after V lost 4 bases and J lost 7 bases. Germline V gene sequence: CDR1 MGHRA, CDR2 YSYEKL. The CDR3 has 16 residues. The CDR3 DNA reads TGCGCCAGCAGCCCAGCAGAGGCGGGAGGCTACGGGGAGCTGTTTTTT. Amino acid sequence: CASSPAEAGGYGELFF.

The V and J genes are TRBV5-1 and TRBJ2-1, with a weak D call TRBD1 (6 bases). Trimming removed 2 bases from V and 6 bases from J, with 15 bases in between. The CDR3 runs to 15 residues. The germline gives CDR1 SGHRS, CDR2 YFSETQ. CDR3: CASSFLSGDVNEQFF. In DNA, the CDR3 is TGCGCCAGCAGCTTTCTTTCAGGGGATGTCAATGAGCAGTTCTTC.